This T cell receptor (beta chain) was sequenced in a study of shared clonotypes between healthy human individuals. V shed 4 bases, J shed 7 bases, and the junction held 12 bases outside the gene matches. Germline-derived CDR1 and CDR2 are SGHAT and FQNNGV. This CDR3 comprises 16 residues. Assay: immunoSEQ multiplex PCR; the TCRdb copy retains only in-frame clones and omits some. The table includes about 2.3 million clones, approximately 95% detected once. The sample taken for sequencing was naive CD4+ T cells from PBMCs. Subset meaning: CD45RA+ positively selected. The sequence came from a man between 18 and 35 years old in good health. Some clones in this sample may be carry-over from other donors' samples. This sequence joins TRBV11-2 and TRBJ2-1; 8 bases fit TRBD2. CDR3 in amino acids: CASSSETSVFWNEQFF. CDR3 nucleotides: TGTGCCAGCAGCTCGGAGACTAGCGTTTTTTGGAATGAGCAGTTCTTC. The variable domain in full, with the rest retrieved from reference TRBV11-2 and TRBJ2-1, is EAGVAQSPRYKIIEKRQSVAFWCNPISGHATLYWYQQILGQGPKLLIQFQNNGVVDDSQLPKDRFSAERLKGVDSTLKIQPAKLEDSAVYLCASSSETSVFWNEQFFGPGTRLTVL.